This T cell receptor beta chain was recovered during a study of T-cell reconstitution after alpha-beta-depleted transplantation in children. Overall study findings and caveats: A year had passed since transplant, and T-cell counts and diversity by then came mostly from newly produced T cells.

Germline assignment: CDR1 SGHKS and CDR2 YYEKEE (reference sequence). This CDR3 comprises 14 residues. Trimming took 1 base from V and 0 from J, leaving 8 bases between them. At least ten counts were recorded for this clonotype. The antigen remains unidentified. Preparing the TCRbeta library involved the use of unique molecular identifiers. TCRdb processed the PCR reads anew with MiXCR; each CDR3 protein has one entry. This sample has hundreds of thousands of distinct CDR3 sequences; over 10% occur once, and the top ten carry 2% to 2.5%. The clonotype comes from a male patient younger than 18 who had a stem cell transplant for acute myeloid leukemia, so the T cells may come from the graft donor. V usage is TRBV5-5 and J usage is TRBJ2-7; D ambiguous. This specimen consisted of PBMCs, mostly from graft donor cells, obtained 360 days after TCRalphabeta/CD19-depleted stem cell transplant. This CDR3 is CASSLSTDSYEQYF. CDR3 bases: TGTGCCAGCAGCTTGAGCACCGACTCCTACGAGCAGTACTTC.